What follows describes a single T cell receptor (beta chain). The antigen is undetermined. This specimen comes from a study of cytomegalovirus exposure and HLA in healthy donors. Regarding the study as a whole: In vitro experiments confirmed that a few CMV-associated chains were specific for CMV antigens. The classifier was said to identify cytomegalovirus status with high specificity and sensitivity.

Method: immunoSEQ multiplex PCR; TCRdb's copy keeps in-frame clones and lacks some. This table holds approximately 220,000 clones, about 83% found once. Sequenced sample: PBMCs. The source is a man between 18 and 29 years old in good health and CMV-seronegative.

CDR3 nucleotide sequence: TGTGCCAGCACCCCAGCGGGGGATGAGACCCAGTACTTC. Translating it yields CASTPAGDETQYF. The genes are TRBV28 and TRBJ2-5, with 8 nucleotides matching TRBD2. V lost 7 bases, J lost 5 bases, and 6 bases stayed unmatched. The CDR3 sequence is 13 residues long. Germline assignment: CDR1 MDHEN and CDR2 SYDVKM.